This TCR beta chain comes out of a study of shared clonotypes between healthy human individuals. V was pared by 1 base and J by 1 base, with 12 bases between. Germline CDR1 and CDR2: SGHAT and FQNNGV. The CDR3 extends over 16 amino acids. Each of the donors was a healthy adult who was HIV-negative and had not had a recent acute infection or vaccination. Caucasian adults residing in Nashville, Tennessee made up all the donors. At the deep level, the assay was run. The table came from immunoSEQ multiplex PCR; TCRdb's copy has only in-frame clones and leaves some out. The table lists about 1.5 million clones, about 98% of them singletons.

The source material was naive CD4+ T cells sorted from blood. Subset specified: CD45RA+ positively selected. This chain connects TRBV11-2 to TRBJ2-3; D could derive from TRBD1 or TRBD2 (5 bases each). This clonotype was obtained from a man aged 25 to 40 in good health. The CDR3 DNA follows: TGTGCCAGCAGCTTAGCGGTTAGAGGGGGCACAGATACGCAGTATTTT. Protein product: CASSLAVRGGTDTQYF.